This TCR beta chain was captured in a study of post-analysis software for immune sequencing data. General study points: When the samples were clustered directly with F measure, those that had been prepared in the same batch showed strong co-clustering. About five TRBV segments (TRBV5-6, TRBV5-1 and TRBV20-1 among them) occurred more frequently in patients than in controls.

J lost 2 bases, V lost 2 bases, and 2 bases had no gene match. CDR1 is LGHNA, CDR2 YSLEER, per germline. The CDR3 consists of 16 residues. As to this clonotype: Its antigen remains unknown.

The TCR beta cDNA libraries contained unique molecular identifiers. TCRdb recomputed calls from the PCR reads with MiXCR, one row per CDR3 protein. The sample has fewer than 850,000 distinct CDR3 sequences, 30% seen once. The clonotype originates from a girl between 5 and 17 years old with multiple sclerosis. Sample: blood. The V call is TRBV4-3, the J call TRBJ2-4; TRBD2 matches at 11 bases. The DNA of the CDR3 is TGCGCCAGCAGCCAACTAGCGGGAGGAACCAAAAACATTCAGTACTTC. It codes for CASSQLAGGTKNIQYF.